This TCR beta chain was observed in a study of cytomegalovirus exposure and HLA in healthy donors. Regarding the study as a whole: According to a later analysis, donors in an Asian-associated ancestry cluster reportedly had fewer N-insertions than the roughly 670-donor mean. The authors listed 150 to 200 TCR beta chains as cytomegalovirus-associated. In a later analysis, a missense DCLRE1C variant was linked to TCR beta V- and J-gene trimming.

Concerning this clone: The antigen is not known.

Everyone who donated was a healthy bone marrow donor. Primers: 60 Vbeta forward and 13 Jbeta reverse. Here immunoSEQ multiplex PCR was the method, and the copy in TCRdb shows in-frame clones only, minus some. The sample lists tens of thousands of clones; roughly 80% were seen once. The CDR3 runs 15 residues. The V gene lost 4 bases and the J gene lost 4 bases, with 16 bases spanning the gap. The germline CDR1 and CDR2 sequences are LNHDA and SQIVND (reference sequence). The clonotype originates from a young man in good health and CMV-seronegative. The sample taken for sequencing was PBMCs. The chain carries TRBV19 and TRBJ1-1, with a tentative D call TRBD1 (6 bases). CDR3 DNA: TGTGCCAGTAGTAAACAGGGTCCTGAGGGCACTGAAGCTTTCTTT. Protein: CASSKQGPEGTEAFF.